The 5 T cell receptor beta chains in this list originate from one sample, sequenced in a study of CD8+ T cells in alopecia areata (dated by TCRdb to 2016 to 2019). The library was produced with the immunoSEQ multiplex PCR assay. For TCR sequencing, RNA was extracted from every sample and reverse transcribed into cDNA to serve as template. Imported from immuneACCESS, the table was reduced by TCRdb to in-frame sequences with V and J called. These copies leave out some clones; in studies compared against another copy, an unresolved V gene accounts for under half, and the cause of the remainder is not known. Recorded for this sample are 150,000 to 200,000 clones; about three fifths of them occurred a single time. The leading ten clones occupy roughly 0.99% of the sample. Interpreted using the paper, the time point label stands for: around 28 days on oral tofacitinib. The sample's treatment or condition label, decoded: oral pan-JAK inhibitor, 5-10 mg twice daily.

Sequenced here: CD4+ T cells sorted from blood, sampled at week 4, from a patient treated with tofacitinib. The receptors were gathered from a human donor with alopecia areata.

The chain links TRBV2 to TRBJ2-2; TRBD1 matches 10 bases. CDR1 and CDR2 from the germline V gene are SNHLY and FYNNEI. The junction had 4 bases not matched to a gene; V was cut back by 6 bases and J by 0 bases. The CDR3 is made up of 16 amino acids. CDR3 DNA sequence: TGTGCCAGCAGCGACAGGGGGCCTACGAACACCGGGGAGCTGTTTTTT. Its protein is CASSDRGPTNTGELFF.

The CDR3 is CAWSVGGSIKPQHF. Here the CDR3 DNA reads TGTGCCTGGAGTGTTGGAGGCTCAATTAAGCCCCAGCATTTT. The chain employs TRBV30 and TRBJ1-5; D ambiguous. This CDR3 is built from 14 residues. Trimming stripped 0 bases from V and 8 bases from J, with 14 bases between. Looked up from germline, CDR1 is GTSNPN and CDR2 is SVGIG (reference sequence). Complete variable domain (other parts from reference TRBV30 and TRBJ1-5): SQTIHQWPATLVQPVGSPLSLECTVEGTSNPNLYWYRQAAGRGLQLLFYSVGIGQISSEVPQNLSASRPQDRQFILSSKKLLLSDSGFYLCAWSVGGSIKPQHFGDGTRLSIL.

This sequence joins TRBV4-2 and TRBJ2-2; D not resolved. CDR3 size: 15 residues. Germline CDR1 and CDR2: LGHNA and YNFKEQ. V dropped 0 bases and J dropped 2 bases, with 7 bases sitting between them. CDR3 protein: CASSQDRLNTGELFF. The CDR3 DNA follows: TGTGCCAGCAGCCAAGATCGACTCAACACCGGGGAGCTGTTTTTT.

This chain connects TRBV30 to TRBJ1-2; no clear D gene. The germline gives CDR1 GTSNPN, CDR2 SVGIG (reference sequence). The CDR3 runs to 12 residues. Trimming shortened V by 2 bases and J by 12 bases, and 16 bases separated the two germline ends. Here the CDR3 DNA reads TGTGCCTGGAGTAAAGACCACCATTATAACACCTTC. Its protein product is CAWSKDHHYNTF.

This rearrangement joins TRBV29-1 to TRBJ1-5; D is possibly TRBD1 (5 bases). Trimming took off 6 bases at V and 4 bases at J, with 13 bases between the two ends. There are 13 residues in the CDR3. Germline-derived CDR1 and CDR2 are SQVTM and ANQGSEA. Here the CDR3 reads CSVLPGPNQPQHF. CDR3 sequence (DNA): TGCAGCGTGCTACCGGGACCTAATCAGCCCCAGCATTTT.